A single sample gave rise to the 28 T cell receptor beta chains below, sequenced in a study of cytomegalovirus exposure and HLA in healthy donors (dated by TCRdb to the late 2010s). Preparation of the library involved the immunoSEQ multiplex PCR assay. The table was pulled from immuneACCESS by TCRdb, which kept in-frame rearrangements only. Such tables lose some clones; where checked, under half of the loss comes from unresolved V genes, and the rest has no known cause. A total of about 130,000 clones appear in this sample, approximately 89% of them only once. The biggest ten clones account for about 10% of the sample. Sequenced input: PBMCs. The source is a woman younger than 35 in good health and CMV-seropositive.

This clone appeared once. The J gene is TRBJ1-1, the V gene TRBV9, with D possibly matching TRBD1 (6 bases). The CDR3 is 13 residues long. V shed 0 bases and J shed 4 bases, with 7 bases lying between them. Germline CDR1 and CDR2: SGDLS and YYNGEE. In nucleotides, the CDR3 is TGTGCCAGCAGCGTAGGCAGGGGCACTGAAGCTTTCTTT. Its translation: CASSVGRGTEAFF.

The V and J genes are TRBV7-6 and TRBJ2-1; D not certain. The V end was cut by 5 bases, the J end by 0 bases, with 17 bases between. Germline CDR1 and CDR2: SGHVS and FNYEAQ. The CDR3 contains 17 residues. The CDR3 nucleotides are TGTGCCAGCAGCCCCGCCGGTCGTCTGAGCTCCTACAATGAGCAGTTCTTC. Translating gives CASSPAGRLSSYNEQFF.

A few counts support this clone. The V gene is TRBV2, the J gene TRBJ1-2, with TRBD1 matching 7 bases. Per germline, CDR1 SNHLY and CDR2 FYNNEI. Unmatched junction bases numbered 8, after V lost 6 bases and J lost 1 base. The CDR3 contains 15 residues. The CDR3 reads CASSTRGQNNYGYTF. CDR3 DNA sequence: TGTGCCAGCAGCACCAGGGGACAGAATAACTATGGCTACACCTTC.

The chain links TRBV28 to TRBJ2-7; 12 bases are a match to TRBD2. J was trimmed by 0 bases and V by 3 bases; bases with no gene match: 9. This CDR3 comprises 18 residues. Germline V gives CDR1 MDHEN, CDR2 SYDVKM. Written as DNA, the CDR3 is TGTGCCAGCAGTTTTAGGACTAGCGGGGTTTTAAGCTCCTACGAGCAGTACTTC. The encoded protein is CASSFRTSGVLSSYEQYF.

The CDR3 DNA sequence: TGTGCCAGCAGCTTCGACAGACTAGCCAAAAACATTCAGTACTTC. It specifies CASSFDRLAKNIQYF. The chain recombines TRBV5-6 with TRBJ2-4; a possible D gene is TRBD1 (5 bases). Germline loops: CDR1 SGHDT, CDR2 YYEEEE. With 2 bases removed from V and 0 bases from J, the gap between germline ends came to 9 bases. The CDR3 is made up of 15 amino acids.

The rearrangement links TRBV28 to TRBJ1-5; tentative D call: TRBD1 (6 bases). From germline, CDR1 is MDHEN and CDR2 SYDVKM. The CDR3 loop spans 15 amino acids. Trimming removed 6 bases from V and 4 bases from J, with 16 bases in between. CDR3 coding DNA: TGTGCCAGCAGGCGCACAGGGATAGGAAATCAGCCCCAGCATTTT. It specifies CASRRTGIGNQPQHF.

The rearrangement links TRBV27 to TRBJ2-7, with a tentative D call TRBD1 (6 bases). This CDR3 spans 14 amino acids. The V and J ends lost 2 bases and 0 bases respectively, with 8 bases between them. The germline V gene encodes CDR1 MNHEY and CDR2 SMNVEV (reference sequence). As DNA, the CDR3 is TGTGCCAGCAGTTTAACAGGGAGCTCCTACGAGCAGTACTTC. Its protein is CASSLTGSSYEQYF.

This clone was picked up one time. The chain couples TRBV28 to TRBJ2-7, with D possibly TRBD1 on 5 matching bases. V lost 6 bases and J lost 2, with 11 bases in between. CDR1 and CDR2 from the germline V gene are MDHEN and SYDVKM. CDR3 length: 13 residues. The CDR3 protein is CASRHPGTYEQYF. The DNA of the CDR3 is TGTGCCAGCAGACACCCAGGGACCTACGAGCAGTACTTC.

The V gene is TRBV28, the J gene TRBJ1-5; TRBD1 aligns across 7 bases. Germline V lookup: CDR1 MDHEN, CDR2 SYDVKM. The CDR3 consists of 18 residues. J gave up 0 bases and V 6 bases, and 14 bases lay outside the gene matches. The CDR3 DNA is TGTGCCAGCAGCCAACCCCGGGACAGCTATTATAGCAATCAGCCCCAGCATTTT. It translates to CASSQPRDSYYSNQPQHF.

The rearrangement uses TRBV15 and TRBJ2-3, with 7 bases fitting TRBD2. The CDR3 is 15 amino acids. Per germline, CDR1 LNHNV and CDR2 YYDKDF (reference sequence). V trimming: 7 bases; J trimming: 0 bases; junction bases outside the gene matches: 7. CDR3 in amino acids: CATTRPSGSTDTQYF. In DNA, the CDR3 is TGTGCCACCACCCGGCCTAGCGGAAGCACAGATACGCAGTATTTT.

The rearrangement joins TRBV7-2 to TRBJ1-1; D ambiguous. Germline V gives CDR1 SGHTA, CDR2 FQGNSA. The CDR3 sequence is 12 residues long. Between the trimmed V and J ends, which lost 2 bases and 7 bases, there was a span of 8 bases. The CDR3 DNA reads as TGTGCCAGCAGCTTAATACAGAGTGAAGCTTTCTTT. Amino acids: CASSLIQSEAFF.

On this clone: This sample also contains other DNA sequences that code for the same CDR3. The rearrangement uses TRBV5-1 and TRBJ1-1, with TRBD1 matching 8 bases. Germline-derived CDR1 and CDR2 are SGHRS and YFSETQ. V lost 0 bases and J lost 4; bases outside the gene matches: 2. This CDR3 has 14 amino acids. As DNA, the CDR3 is TGCGCCAGCAGCTTGGATCAGGGGGCCACTGAAGCTTTCTTT. It codes for CASSLDQGATEAFF.

J is TRBJ1-2 and V is TRBV6-5; maybe TRBD1 (5 bases). V was clipped by 2 bases and J by 7 bases, with 14 bases between them. This CDR3 has 14 amino acids. Germline V gene data show CDR1 as MNHEY and CDR2 as SVGAGI. The CDR3 coding sequence is TGTGCCAGCAGTTACATCGACAGCTCCCGTGGCTACACCTTC. It specifies CASSYIDSSRGYTF.

This sequence joins TRBV28 and TRBJ1-1; 11 bases are a match to TRBD1. This CDR3 spans 15 amino acids. Germline lookup yields CDR1 MDHEN and CDR2 SYDVKM. Trimming cost V 4 bases and J 7 bases; bases outside gene matches: 8. This CDR3 is CASSSRTGGLSEAFF. The CDR3 nucleotides are TGTGCCAGCAGTTCCCGGACAGGGGGCTTGAGTGAAGCTTTCTTT.

The V gene is TRBV10-3, the J gene TRBJ2-1; D possibly corresponds to TRBD1 (5 bases). The germline gives CDR1 ENHRY, CDR2 SYGVKD. Trimming took off 8 bases at V and 4 bases at J, with 21 bases between the two ends. The CDR3 is 16 residues long. The CDR3 reads CAIGRASSTDYNEQFF. The CDR3 DNA follows: TGTGCCATCGGCAGGGCATCGTCTACAGATTACAATGAGCAGTTCTTC.

The chain couples TRBV4-1 to TRBJ2-3, with D hard to call. The CDR3 sequence is 18 residues long. CDR1 is MGHRA, CDR2 YSYEKL, per germline. Trimming shortened V by 1 base and J by 2 bases, and 19 bases separated the two germline ends. In DNA form, the CDR3 reads TGCGCCAGCAGCCAAGTTTGGGTCAGGCTAACCCCCACAGATACGCAGTATTTT. Encoded protein: CASSQVWVRLTPTDTQYF.

The rearrangement joins TRBV7-6 to TRBJ2-2; 8 bases fit TRBD1. Germline V gene data show CDR1 as SGHVS and CDR2 as FNYEAQ. CDR3 length equals 13 residues. Trimming cost V 6 bases and J 4 bases; bases outside gene matches: 1. CDR3 protein: CASRQGGTGELFF. The CDR3 nucleotides read TGTGCCAGCAGACAGGGGGGCACCGGGGAGCTGTTTTTT. Complete variable domain (other parts from reference TRBV7-6 and TRBJ2-2): GAGVSQSPRYKVTKRGQDVALRCDPISGHVSLYWYRQALGQGPEFLTYFNYEAQQDKSGLPNDRFSAERPEGSISTLTIQRTEQRDSAMYRCASRQGGTGELFFGEGSRLTVL.

The V and J genes are TRBV2 and TRBJ1-5, with D unclear. CDR1 and CDR2 (germline): SNHLY, FYNNEI. The CDR3 sequence is 12 residues long. Trimming cost V 2 bases and J 9 bases, with 8 bases left between them. CDR3 protein: CASSEYWRPQHF. For the CDR3, the DNA is TGTGCCAGCAGTGAATACTGGAGGCCCCAGCATTTT. Full variable domain (remainder filled in from reference TRBV2 and TRBJ1-5): EPEVTQTPSHQVTQMGQEVILRCVPISNHLYFYWYRQILGQKVEFLVSFYNNEISEKSEIFDDQFSVERPDGSNFTLKIRSTKLEDSAMYFCASSEYWRPQHFGDGTRLSIL.

CDR3 amino acids: CASSQGLAGGPSTGELFF. The CDR3 DNA reads TGCGCCAGCAGCCAGGGACTGGCGGGGGGGCCGAGTACCGGGGAGCTGTTTTTT. The V gene is TRBV4-1, the J gene TRBJ2-2, with 9 nucleotides matching TRBD2. The CDR3 consists of 18 residues. CDR1 and CDR2 (germline): MGHRA, YSYEKL. The J segment lost 5 bases and the V segment lost 3 bases, leaving 13 bases of the junction unmatched.

V is TRBV9 and J is TRBJ2-3, with 12 bases matching TRBD2. This CDR3 has 19 amino acids. J gave up 4 bases and V 3 bases, and 15 bases lay outside the gene matches. Germline-derived CDR1 and CDR2 are SGDLS and YYNGEE. This chain's CDR3 is CASSALYSKTSGGPDTQYF. The CDR3 nucleotides are TGTGCCAGCAGCGCACTTTATTCTAAGACTAGCGGGGGACCAGATACGCAGTATTTT.

The chain combines TRBV25-1 with TRBJ2-5; 12 nucleotides match TRBD2. After removal of 0 bases from V and 3 bases from J, the junction contained 8 bases not matched to a gene. The CDR3 totals 18 residues. Germline V gene data show CDR1 as MGHDK and CDR2 as SYGVNS. CDR3 in DNA: TGTGCCAGCAGTGAATATGGGACGGCTAGCGGGGGGGAAGAGACCCAGTACTTC. It is translated as CASSEYGTASGGEETQYF. Together with reference TRBV25-1 and TRBJ2-5, the CDR3 gives the full variable domain: EADIYQTPRYLVIGTGKKITLECSQTMGHDKMYWYQQDPGMELHLIHYSYGVNSTEKGDLSSESTVSRIRTEHFPLTLESARPSHTSQYLCASSEYGTASGGEETQYFGPGTRLLVL.

The chain joins TRBV4-1 to TRBJ1-2, with 8 bases that match TRBD1. Germline V gives CDR1 MGHRA, CDR2 YSYEKL. This CDR3 is 17 amino acids long. V shed 5 bases, J shed 5 bases, and the junction held 16 bases outside the gene matches. The CDR3 loop is CASSVRQGFTGDYGYTF. In DNA form, the CDR3 reads TGCGCCAGCAGCGTGAGACAGGGGTTCACTGGAGATTATGGCTACACCTTC.

A note on this clone: The same CDR3 arises from other DNA sequences in this sample as well. The chain joins TRBV7-6 to TRBJ1-1; possibly TRBD1 for D (5 bases). This CDR3 has 15 residues. Germline CDR1 reads SGHVS; CDR2 reads FNYEAQ. V was trimmed by 0 bases and J by 3 bases, leaving 11 bases between them. The DNA of the CDR3 is TGTGCCAGCAGCTTAGCGGGGCAGGGTTACACTGAAGCTTTCTTT. Translated: CASSLAGQGYTEAFF.

The chain combines TRBV6-6 with TRBJ2-2; TRBD1 agrees at 11 bases. The CDR3 covers 14 residues. The junction had 8 bases not matched to a gene; V was cut back by 4 bases and J by 13 bases. Germline V gene lookup returns CDR1 MNHNY and CDR2 SVGAGI (reference sequence). CDR3 sequence (DNA): TGTGCCAGCAGTTCCTGGGACAGGGGGATCACGCTGTTTTTT. Translated, it gives CASSSWDRGITLFF.

V gene TRBV5-8 combines with J gene TRBJ2-5; the D gene is possibly TRBD2 (6 bases). Germline values: CDR1 SGHTS, CDR2 YDEGEE. Trimming took 7 bases from V and 5 from J, leaving 18 bases between them. The CDR3 loop spans 14 amino acids. The CDR3 coding sequence is TGTGCCAGCCTCCGTCCTGGAGGGGCGGAGACCCAGTACTTC. It encodes CASLRPGGAETQYF. The full variable domain, its missing parts supplied by reference TRBV5-8 and TRBJ2-5, is EAGVTQSPTHLIKTRGQQATLRCSPISGHTSVYWYQQALGLGLQFLLWYDEGEERNRGNFPPRFSGRQFPNYSSELNVNALELEDSALYLCASLRPGGAETQYFGPGTRLLVL.

This rearrangement joins TRBV18 to TRBJ2-5, with D possibly TRBD1 on 6 matching bases. V was pared by 4 bases and J by 2 bases, with 23 bases between. CDR3 length: 18 amino acids. Germline lookup yields CDR1 KGHSH and CDR2 LQKENI. Written as DNA, the CDR3 is TGTGCCAGCTCACGGATTACGACAGGAGGATCCTCTCAAGAGACCCAGTACTTC. Translating it yields CASSRITTGGSSQETQYF.

The chain uses TRBV28 and TRBJ2-7, with TRBD2 as a possible D gene (5 bases). CDR1 is MDHEN and CDR2 is SYDVKM in the germline V gene. This CDR3 spans 15 amino acids. Trimming shortened V by 3 bases and J by 1 base, and 13 bases separated the two germline ends. The CDR3 loop reads CASSFRGSLSYEQYF. In DNA, the CDR3 is TGTGCCAGCAGTTTTCGAGGGTCCCTTTCCTACGAGCAGTACTTC. The whole variable domain, filled in from reference TRBV28 and TRBJ2-7, reads DVKVTQSSRYLVKRTGEKVFLECVQDMDHENMFWYRQDPGLGLRLIYFSYDVKMKEKGDIPEGYSVSREKKERFSLILESASTNQTSMYLCASSFRGSLSYEQYFGPGTRLTVT.

The rearrangement links TRBV4-1 to TRBJ1-3, with TRBD1 as a possible D gene (6 bases). Trimming left V 1 base short and J 4 bases short, with 8 bases between. CDR3 length equals 14 residues. The germline CDR1 and CDR2 sequences are MGHRA and YSYEKL. CDR3 DNA sequence: TGCGCCAGCAGCCAAGGAGGGACAGGAAACACCATATATTTT. Protein sequence: CASSQGGTGNTIYF.